This TCR beta chain stems from a study of beta chain features in type 1 diabetes. On the study more broadly: Healthy donors and patients showed comparable age, gender and cell yields. Cells sorted and examined across all samples totaled roughly 98 million.

The study, taken as a whole, reports: Across all four CD4+ subsets, people with type 1 diabetes showed modestly shorter TCRB CDR3s. The influence of HLA type on TCRB rearrangement stayed undetermined.

Every isolated RNA sample was fully reverse transcribed, so sequencing captured expressed TCRB transcripts. Read counts averaged about 3.57 million for samples of naive, central memory and regulatory T cells. Profiled with immunoSEQ multiplex PCR; TCRdb holds only in-frame clones, not every one. The sample lists 200,000 to 250,000 clones, about 14% occurring once. Notes on this clone: Its target is unknown.

Trimming stripped 6 bases from V and 0 bases from J, with 15 bases between. This CDR3 spans 16 amino acids. Germline V gene lookup returns CDR1 SGDLS and CDR2 YYNGEE. The TCR sequence derives from a man aged 30 to 39 with type 1 diabetes. The chain combines TRBV9 with TRBJ2-2; possible D gene TRBD1, 6 bases. Sequenced: naive CD4+ T cells from blood. CDR3 region: CASTQGPTSNTGELFF. CDR3 DNA: TGTGCCAGCACCCAGGGGCCAACTTCGAACACCGGGGAGCTGTTTTTT.